This T cell receptor (beta chain) was identified in a study of beta chain features in type 1 diabetes. Study conclusions and caveats: Shortening of TCRB CDR3s, moderate but significant, appeared in all four CD4+ subsets of Type 1 diabetes patients.

For this clone: As yet, its antigen is unknown.

Expressed TCRB transcripts were sequenced because the isolated RNA had all been reverse transcribed beforehand. Sequenced by immunoSEQ multiplex PCR; TCRdb stores in-frame clones only, minus some. The top ten clones hold approximately 0.11% of a sample with around 650,000 clones, 12% of them seen once. The CDR3 is 17 amino acids. CDR1 and CDR2 (germline): SGHAT, FQNNGV. V lost 4 bases, J lost 5 bases, and 13 bases stayed unmatched. The sample taken for sequencing was naive CD4+ T cells from blood. The sequence was collected from a man aged 25-45 years with type 1 diabetes. The chain links TRBV11-2 to TRBJ1-5; 8 nucleotides agree with TRBD1. CDR3 region: CASSSDRDRWPYQPQHF. The DNA for the CDR3 is TGTGCCAGCAGCTCCGACCGGGACAGGTGGCCGTATCAGCCCCAGCATTTT.